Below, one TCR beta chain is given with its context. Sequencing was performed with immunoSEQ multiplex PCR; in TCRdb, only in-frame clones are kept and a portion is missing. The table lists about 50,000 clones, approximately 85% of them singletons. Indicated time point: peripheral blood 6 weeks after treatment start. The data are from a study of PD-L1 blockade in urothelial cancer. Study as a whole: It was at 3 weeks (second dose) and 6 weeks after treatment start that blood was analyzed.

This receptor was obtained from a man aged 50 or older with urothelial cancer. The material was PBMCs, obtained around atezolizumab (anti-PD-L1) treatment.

CDR3 nucleotides: TGTGCCAGCAGCTTAAATCCCCAGGCTGAAGCTTTCTTT. Translation gives CASSLNPQAEAFF. The genes are TRBV7-3 and TRBJ1-1, with no clear D. CDR1 and CDR2 from the germline V gene are SGHTA and FQGTGA. The germline V and J ends were trimmed by 1 base and 6 bases, with 9 bases remaining between them. The CDR3 loop spans 13 amino acids.